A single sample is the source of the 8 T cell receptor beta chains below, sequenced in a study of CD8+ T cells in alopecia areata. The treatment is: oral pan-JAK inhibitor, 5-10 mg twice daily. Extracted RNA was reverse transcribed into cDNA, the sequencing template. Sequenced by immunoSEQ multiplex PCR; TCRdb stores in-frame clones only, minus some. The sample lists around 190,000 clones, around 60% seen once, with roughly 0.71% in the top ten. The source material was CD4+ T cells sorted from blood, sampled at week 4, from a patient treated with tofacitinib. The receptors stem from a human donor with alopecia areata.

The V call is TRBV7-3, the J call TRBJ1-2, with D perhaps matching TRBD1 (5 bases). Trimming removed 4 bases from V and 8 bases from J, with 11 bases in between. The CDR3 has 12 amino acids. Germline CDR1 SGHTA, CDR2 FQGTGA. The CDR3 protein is CASSYDGAGYTF. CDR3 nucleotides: TGTGCCAGCAGCTATGACGGGGCCGGCTACACCTTC.

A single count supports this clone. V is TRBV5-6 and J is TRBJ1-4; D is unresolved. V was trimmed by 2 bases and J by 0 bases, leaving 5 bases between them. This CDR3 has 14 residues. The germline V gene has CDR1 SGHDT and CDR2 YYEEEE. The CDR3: CASSLGSTNEKLFF. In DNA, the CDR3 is TGTGCCAGCAGCTTAGGTTCAACTAATGAAAAACTGTTTTTT.

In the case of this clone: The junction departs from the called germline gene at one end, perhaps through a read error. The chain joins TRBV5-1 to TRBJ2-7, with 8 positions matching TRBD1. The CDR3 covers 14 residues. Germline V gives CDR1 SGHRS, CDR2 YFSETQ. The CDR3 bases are TGCGCCACCAGCCTCCGGACAGGGAGGTACGAGCAGTACTTC. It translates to CATSLRTGRYEQYF.

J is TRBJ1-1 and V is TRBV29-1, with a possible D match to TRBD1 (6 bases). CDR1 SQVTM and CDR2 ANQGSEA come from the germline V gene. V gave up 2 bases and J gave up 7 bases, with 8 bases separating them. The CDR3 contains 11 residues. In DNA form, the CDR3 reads TGCAGCGTTGAAAGGACAGATGAAGCTTTCTTT. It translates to CSVERTDEAFF.

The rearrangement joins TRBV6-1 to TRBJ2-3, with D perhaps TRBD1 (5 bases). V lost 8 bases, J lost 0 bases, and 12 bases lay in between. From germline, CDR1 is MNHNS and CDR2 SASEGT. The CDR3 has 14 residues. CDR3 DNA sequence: TGTGCCAGCTCTGGGGCAGGAAGCACAGATACGCAGTATTTT. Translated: CASSGAGSTDTQYF.

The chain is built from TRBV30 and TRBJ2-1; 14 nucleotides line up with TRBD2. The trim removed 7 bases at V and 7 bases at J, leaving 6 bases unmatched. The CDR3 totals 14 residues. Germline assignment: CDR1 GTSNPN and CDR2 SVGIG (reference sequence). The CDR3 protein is CASSGLAGANEQFF. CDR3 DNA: TGTGCCTCATCGGGACTAGCGGGAGCTAATGAGCAGTTCTTC.

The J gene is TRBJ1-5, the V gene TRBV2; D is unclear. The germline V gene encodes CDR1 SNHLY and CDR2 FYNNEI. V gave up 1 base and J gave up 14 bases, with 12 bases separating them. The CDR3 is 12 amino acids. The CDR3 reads CASSEEALKKHF. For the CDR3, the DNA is TGTGCCAGCAGTGAAGAGGCCCTCAAGAAGCATTTT.

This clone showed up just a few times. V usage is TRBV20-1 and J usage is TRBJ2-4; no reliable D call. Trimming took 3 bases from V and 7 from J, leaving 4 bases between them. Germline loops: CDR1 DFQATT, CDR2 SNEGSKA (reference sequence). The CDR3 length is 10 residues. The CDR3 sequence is CSARRNIQYF. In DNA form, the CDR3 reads TGCAGTGCTAGGAGGAACATTCAGTACTTC.